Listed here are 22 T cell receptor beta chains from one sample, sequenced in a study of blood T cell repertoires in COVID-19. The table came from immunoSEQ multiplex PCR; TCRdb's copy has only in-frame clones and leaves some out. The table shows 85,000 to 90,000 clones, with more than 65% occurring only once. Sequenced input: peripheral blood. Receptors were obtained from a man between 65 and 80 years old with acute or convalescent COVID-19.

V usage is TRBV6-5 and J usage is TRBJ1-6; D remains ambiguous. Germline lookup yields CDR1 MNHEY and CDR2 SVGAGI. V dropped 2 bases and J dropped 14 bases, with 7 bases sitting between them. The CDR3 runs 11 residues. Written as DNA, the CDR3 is TGTGCCAGCAGTTACGGAGTCACCCTCCACTTT. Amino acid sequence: CASSYGVTLHF.

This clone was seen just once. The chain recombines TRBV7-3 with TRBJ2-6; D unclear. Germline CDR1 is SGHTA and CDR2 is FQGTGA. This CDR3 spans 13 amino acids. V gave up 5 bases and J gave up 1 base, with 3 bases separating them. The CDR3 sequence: CASSPSGANVLTF. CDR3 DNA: TGTGCCAGCAGCCCTTCTGGGGCCAACGTCCTGACTTTC.

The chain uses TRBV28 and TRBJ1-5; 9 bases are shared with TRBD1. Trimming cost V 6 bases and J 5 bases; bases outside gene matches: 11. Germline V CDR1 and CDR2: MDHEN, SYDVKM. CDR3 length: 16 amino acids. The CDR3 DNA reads TGTGCCAGCAGCCGACCGGGACAGGGCCCTGATCAGCCCCAGCATTTT. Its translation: CASSRPGQGPDQPQHF.

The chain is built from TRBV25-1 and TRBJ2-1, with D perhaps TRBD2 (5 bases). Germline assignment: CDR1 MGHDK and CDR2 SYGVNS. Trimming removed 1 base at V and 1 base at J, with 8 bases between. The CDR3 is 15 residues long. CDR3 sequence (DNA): TGTGCCAGCAGTGAATTGAGGGATTCCTACAATGAGCAGTTCTTC. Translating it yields CASSELRDSYNEQFF.

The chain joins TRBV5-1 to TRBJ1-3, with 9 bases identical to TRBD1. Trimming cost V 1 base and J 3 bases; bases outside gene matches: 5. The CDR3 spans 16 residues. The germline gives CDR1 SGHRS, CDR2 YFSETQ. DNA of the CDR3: TGCGCCAGCAGCTTGACCACAGGGGGCGGTGGAAACACCATATATTTT. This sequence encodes CASSLTTGGGGNTIYF.

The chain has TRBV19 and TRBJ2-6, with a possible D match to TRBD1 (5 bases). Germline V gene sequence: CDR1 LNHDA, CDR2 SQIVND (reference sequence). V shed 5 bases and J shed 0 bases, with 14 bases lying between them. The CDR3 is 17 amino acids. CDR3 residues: CASSSDTLSSGANVLTF. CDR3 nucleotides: TGTGCCAGTAGTTCGGACACTCTGAGCTCTGGGGCCAACGTCCTGACTTTC.

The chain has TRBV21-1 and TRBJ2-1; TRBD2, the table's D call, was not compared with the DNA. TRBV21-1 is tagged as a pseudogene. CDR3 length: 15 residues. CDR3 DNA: TGTGCCAGCAGCCCCCAGCGGGGACGGAAAATCCATCTGGTCTTC. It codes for CASSPQRGRKIHLVF.

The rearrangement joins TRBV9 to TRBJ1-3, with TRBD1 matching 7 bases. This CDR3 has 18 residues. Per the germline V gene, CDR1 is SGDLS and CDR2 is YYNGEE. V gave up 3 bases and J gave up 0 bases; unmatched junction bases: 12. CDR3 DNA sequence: TGTGCCAGCAGCGCCGATCCACAGGGGATCAGCTCTGGAAACACCATATATTTT. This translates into CASSADPQGISSGNTIYF. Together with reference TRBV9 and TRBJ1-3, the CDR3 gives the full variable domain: DSGVTQTPKHLITATGQRVTLRCSPRSGDLSVYWYQQSLDQGLQFLIQYYNGEERAKGNILERFSAQQFPDLHSELNLSSLELGDSALYFCASSADPQGISSGNTIYFGEGSWLTVV.

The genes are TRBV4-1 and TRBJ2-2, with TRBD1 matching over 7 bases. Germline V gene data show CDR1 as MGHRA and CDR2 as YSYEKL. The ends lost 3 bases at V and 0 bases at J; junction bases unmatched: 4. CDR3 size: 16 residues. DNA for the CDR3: TGCGCCAGCAGCCAGAATACAGGGGCGAACACCGGGGAGCTGTTTTTT. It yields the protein CASSQNTGANTGELFF.

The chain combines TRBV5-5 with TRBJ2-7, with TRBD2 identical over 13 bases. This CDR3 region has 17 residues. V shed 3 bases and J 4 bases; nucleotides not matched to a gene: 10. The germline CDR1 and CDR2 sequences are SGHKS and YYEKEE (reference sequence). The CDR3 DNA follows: TGTGCCAGCAGCTGGGACAGGGGGACTAGCGGGGATTACGAGCAGTACGTC. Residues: CASSWDRGTSGDYEQYV.

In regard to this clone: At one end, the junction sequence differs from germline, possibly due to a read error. In DNA, the CDR3 is TGTGCCCGGAGTGAGGGGCTTAGCACAGATACGCAGTATTTT. Translated, it gives CARSEGLSTDTQYF. V and J are TRBV30 and TRBJ2-3; the D call may be TRBD1 or TRBD2 (5 bases each). This CDR3 region has 14 residues. Germline values: CDR1 GTSNPN, CDR2 SVGIG (reference sequence).

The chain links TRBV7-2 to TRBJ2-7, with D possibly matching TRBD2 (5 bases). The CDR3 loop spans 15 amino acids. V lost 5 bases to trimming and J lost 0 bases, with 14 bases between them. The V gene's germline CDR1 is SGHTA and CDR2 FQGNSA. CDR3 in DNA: TGTGCCAGCAGCGAAGGGCTAGGGAGCTCCTACGAGCAGTACTTC. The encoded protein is CASSEGLGSSYEQYF.

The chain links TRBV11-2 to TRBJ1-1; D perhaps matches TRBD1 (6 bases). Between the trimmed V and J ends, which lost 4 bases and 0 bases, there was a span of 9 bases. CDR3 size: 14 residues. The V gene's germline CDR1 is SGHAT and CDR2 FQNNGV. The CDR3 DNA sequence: TGTGCCAGCAGCTCCAGGGGAGTGAACACTGAAGCTTTCTTT. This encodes CASSSRGVNTEAFF.

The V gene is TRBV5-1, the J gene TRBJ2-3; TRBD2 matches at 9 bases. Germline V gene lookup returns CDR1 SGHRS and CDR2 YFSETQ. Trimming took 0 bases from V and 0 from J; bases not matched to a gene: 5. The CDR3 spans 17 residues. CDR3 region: CASSLAASGGSTDTQYF. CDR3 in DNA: TGCGCCAGCAGCTTGGCTGCCAGCGGGGGGAGCACAGATACGCAGTATTTT.

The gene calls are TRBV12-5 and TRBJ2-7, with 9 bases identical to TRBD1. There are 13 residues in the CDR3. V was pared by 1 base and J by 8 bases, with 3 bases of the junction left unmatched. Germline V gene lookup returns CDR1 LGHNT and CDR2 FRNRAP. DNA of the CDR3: TGTGCTAGTGGTTTGGGGACAGGGGCCCAGCAGTACTTC. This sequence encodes CASGLGTGAQQYF.

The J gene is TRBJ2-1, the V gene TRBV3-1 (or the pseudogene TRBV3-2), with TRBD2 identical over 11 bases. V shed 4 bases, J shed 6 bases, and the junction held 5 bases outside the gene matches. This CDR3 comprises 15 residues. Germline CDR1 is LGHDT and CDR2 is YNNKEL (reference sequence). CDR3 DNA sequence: TGTGCCAGCAGCCCACCGGGACTAGCGGTCAATGAGCAGTTCTTC. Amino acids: CASSPPGLAVNEQFF.

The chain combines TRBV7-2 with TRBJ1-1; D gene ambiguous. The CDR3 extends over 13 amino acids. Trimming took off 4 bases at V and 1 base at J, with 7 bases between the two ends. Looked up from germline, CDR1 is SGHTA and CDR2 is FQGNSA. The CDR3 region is CASSSQWNTEAFF. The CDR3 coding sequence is TGTGCCAGCAGCTCCCAGTGGAACACTGAAGCTTTCTTT.

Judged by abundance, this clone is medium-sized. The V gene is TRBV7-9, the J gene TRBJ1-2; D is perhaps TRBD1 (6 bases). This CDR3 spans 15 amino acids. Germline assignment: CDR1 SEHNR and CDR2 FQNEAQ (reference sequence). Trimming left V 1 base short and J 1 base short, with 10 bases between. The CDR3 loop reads CASSLGPGVNYGYTF. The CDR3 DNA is TGTGCCAGCAGCTTAGGTCCAGGGGTTAACTATGGCTACACCTTC.

DNA of the CDR3: TGCGCCAGCAGTGACCCGGACAGAAGGAACTACGAGCAGTACTTC. This encodes CASSDPDRRNYEQYF. The rearrangement joins TRBV10-2 to TRBJ2-7; a weak D match, TRBD1 (6 bases). The CDR3 spans 15 residues. Deletions cut 3 bases from V and 3 bases from J, with 15 bases between. Germline V gene sequence: CDR1 WSHSY, CDR2 SAAADI.

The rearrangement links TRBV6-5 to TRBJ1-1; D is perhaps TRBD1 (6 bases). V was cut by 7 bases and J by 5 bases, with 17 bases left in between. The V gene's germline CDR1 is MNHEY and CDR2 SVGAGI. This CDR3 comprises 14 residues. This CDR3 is CASIPTGGGTEAFF. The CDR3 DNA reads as TGTGCCAGCATTCCGACGGGGGGCGGGACTGAAGCTTTCTTT.

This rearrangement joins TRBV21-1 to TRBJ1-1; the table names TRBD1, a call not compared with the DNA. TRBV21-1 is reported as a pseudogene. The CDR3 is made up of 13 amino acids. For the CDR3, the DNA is TGTGCCAGCAGCCGATACAGGAACACTGAAGCTTTCTTT. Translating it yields CASSRYRNTEAFF.

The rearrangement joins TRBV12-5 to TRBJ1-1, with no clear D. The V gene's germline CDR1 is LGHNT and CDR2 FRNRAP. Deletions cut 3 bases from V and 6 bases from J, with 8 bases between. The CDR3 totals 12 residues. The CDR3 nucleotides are TGTGCTAGTGGTTTATCGGTTGCTGAAGCTTTCTTT. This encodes CASGLSVAEAFF.